A single sample is the source of the 23 T cell receptor beta chains below, sequenced in a study of blood T cell repertoires in COVID-19. Assay: immunoSEQ multiplex PCR; the TCRdb copy retains only in-frame clones and omits some. The sample has roughly 250,000 clones; 86% are singletons. The sequenced sample consisted of peripheral blood. These receptors all come from a man aged 40-49 years who had recovered from COVID-19.

The V and J genes are TRBV18 and TRBJ2-4; 8 nucleotides align to TRBD2. The CDR3 totals 16 residues. Germline CDR1 reads KGHSH; CDR2 reads LQKENI. Unmatched junction bases numbered 8, after V lost 3 bases and J lost 4 bases. The CDR3 DNA reads TGTGCCAGCTCACCCCCCGGGAGGGTGTATAAAAACATTCAGTACTTC. It specifies CASSPPGRVYKNIQYF.

This chain connects TRBV7-9 to TRBJ1-4; TRBD1 agrees at 9 bases. V shed 6 bases and J 8 bases; nucleotides not matched to a gene: 4. This CDR3 contains 13 residues. The germline CDR1 and CDR2 sequences are SEHNR and FQNEAQ (reference sequence). The CDR3 sequence is CASSGQGWEKLFF. DNA of the CDR3: TGTGCCAGCAGTGGACAGGGGTGGGAAAAACTGTTTTTT.

V is TRBV11-3 and J is TRBJ2-7, with D possibly being TRBD1 (5 bases). CDR1 and CDR2 from the germline V gene are SGHNT and YENEEA. The CDR3 totals 13 residues. V was shortened by 1 base and J by 6 bases, with 10 bases between the two germline ends. This CDR3 is CASSLGSQGEQYF. The CDR3 nucleotides read TGTGCCAGCAGCTTAGGCAGTCAGGGCGAGCAGTACTTC.

V gene TRBV5-4 combines with J gene TRBJ1-6, with D perhaps matching TRBD1 (6 bases). Germline CDR1 SGHNT, CDR2 YYREEE (reference sequence). This CDR3 is built from 13 residues. Trimming took off 0 bases at V and 15 bases at J, with 13 bases between the two ends. The CDR3, as DNA: TGTGCCAGCAGCTTGGTAGGGGGGGGGTTCCTCCACTTT. Translated, it gives CASSLVGGGFLHF.

The chain joins TRBV19 to TRBJ2-1, with 7 bases identical to TRBD2. This CDR3 region has 15 residues. The V gene's germline CDR1 is LNHDA and CDR2 SQIVND (reference sequence). The J segment lost 5 bases and the V segment lost 7 bases, leaving 11 bases of the junction unmatched. This chain's CDR3 is CASNSGLKLNNEQFF. The CDR3 coding sequence is TGTGCCAGTAATTCGGGACTAAAGCTAAACAATGAGCAGTTCTTC.

This chain connects TRBV24-1 to TRBJ2-3; 7 bases are a match to TRBD2. V gave up 5 bases and J gave up 0 bases; unmatched junction bases: 4. The CDR3 covers 15 residues. Germline V CDR1 and CDR2: KGHDR, SFDVKD. CDR3 region: CATSGSGASTDTQYF. Written as DNA, the CDR3 is TGTGCCACCAGTGGGAGCGGGGCTAGCACAGATACGCAGTATTTT.

The chain has TRBV4-1 and TRBJ2-3; the match to TRBD2 covers 10 bases. The V gene end was trimmed by 0 bases and the J gene end by 4 bases; junction bases not matched to a gene: 4. The CDR3 is 16 amino acids. From germline, CDR1 is MGHRA and CDR2 YSYEKL. DNA for the CDR3: TGCGCCAGCAGCCAAGACCCTAGCGGGAGCTCAGATACGCAGTATTTT. Its protein is CASSQDPSGSSDTQYF.

This clone appeared a few times. The chain has TRBV9 and TRBJ2-2; TRBD2 aligns across 8 bases. Germline trimming cut 3 bases from V and 6 bases from J; bases unmatched to any gene: 7. The CDR3 is 15 amino acids. Germline V gives CDR1 SGDLS, CDR2 YYNGEE. CDR3 protein: CASSGLARLAGELFF. CDR3 bases: TGTGCCAGCAGCGGACTAGCGAGGTTGGCCGGGGAGCTGTTTTTT.

The V and J genes are TRBV12-3 or TRBV12-4 and TRBJ2-3; D is unclear. The CDR3 is 11 amino acids. V was cut by 7 bases and J by 3 bases, with 5 bases left in between. CDR3 in amino acids: CASTRTDTQYF. The CDR3 region has the DNA TGTGCCAGCACCAGAACAGATACGCAGTATTTT.

V and J are TRBV5-6 and TRBJ2-2; 10 bases match TRBD2. The CDR3 spans 16 residues. Germline V CDR1 and CDR2: SGHDT, YYEEEE. V shed 4 bases, J shed 6 bases, and the junction held 9 bases outside the gene matches. Here the CDR3 reads CASSIGLAASPGELFF. CDR3 in DNA: TGTGCCAGCAGCATAGGACTAGCGGCATCCCCCGGGGAGCTGTTTTTT.

The chain has TRBV4-1 and TRBJ2-3; 10 nucleotides line up with TRBD1. V dropped 4 bases and J dropped 6; count of bases not matched to a gene: 10. The CDR3 is 16 amino acids. Germline loops: CDR1 MGHRA, CDR2 YSYEKL. Written as DNA, the CDR3 is TGCGCCAGCAGCCGAACCGGGACAGGGGCATGGGATACGCAGTATTTT. It yields the protein CASSRTGTGAWDTQYF.

This clone was observed many times. The chain joins TRBV4-1 to TRBJ1-2; 8 nucleotides align to TRBD1. Germline values: CDR1 MGHRA, CDR2 YSYEKL. V was clipped by 0 bases and J by 2 bases; unmatched bases: 8. The CDR3 spans 17 residues. The CDR3 DNA reads as TGCGCCAGCAGCCAAGACCCCGGACAGGGTTTGAACTATGGCTACACCTTC. Translated: CASSQDPGQGLNYGYTF.

Only a few counts were recorded for this clone. This chain joins TRBV6-2 or TRBV6-3 and TRBJ2-7; D is uncertain. The V end was cut by 5 bases, the J end by 2 bases, with 4 bases between. Germline CDR1 is MNHEY and CDR2 is SVGEGT. The CDR3 has 11 residues. CDR3 protein: CASSDTYEQYF. The CDR3 coding sequence is TGTGCCAGCAGTGACACCTACGAGCAGTACTTC.

This clone was observed a handful of times. CDR3: CASSSLQDEKLFF. DNA for the CDR3: TGCGCCAGCAGCTCCTTACAGGATGAAAAACTGTTTTTT. The chain recombines TRBV5-1 with TRBJ1-4; tentatively, D is TRBD1 (5 bases). CDR1 is SGHRS, CDR2 YFSETQ, per germline. The CDR3 is made up of 13 amino acids. Trimming cost V 3 bases and J 6 bases, with 9 bases left between them.

V is TRBV28 and J is TRBJ2-7; the D gene is possibly TRBD2 (7 bases). V lost 5 bases to trimming and J lost 5 bases, with 22 bases between them. The CDR3 runs 16 residues. Germline V gene data show CDR1 as MDHEN and CDR2 as SYDVKM. The DNA of the CDR3 is TGTGCCAGCAGTCCTCTGGGGGGGGGCCCTGCCGACGAGCAGTACTTC. This translates into CASSPLGGGPADEQYF.

The chain joins TRBV29-1 to TRBJ1-2, with 10 nucleotides matching TRBD1. J lost 7 bases, V lost 6 bases, and 11 bases had no gene match. The CDR3 totals 14 residues. Germline CDR1 and CDR2: SQVTM and ANQGSEA. The CDR3 region is CSVVDRQGASGYTF. CDR3 bases: TGCAGCGTGGTGGATCGACAGGGGGCAAGTGGCTACACCTTC.

J is TRBJ2-1 and V is TRBV7-8; no clear D gene. Trimming shortened V by 2 bases and J by 7 bases, and 9 bases separated the two germline ends. The length of the CDR3 is 13 residues. Per germline, CDR1 SGHVS and CDR2 FQNEAQ. The CDR3 loop reads CASSLSLGNEQFF. CDR3 in DNA: TGTGCCAGCAGCTTAAGCCTAGGTAATGAGCAGTTCTTC. Complete variable domain (other parts from reference TRBV7-8 and TRBJ2-1): GAGVSQSPRYKVAKRGQDVALRCDPISGHVSLFWYQQALGQGPEFLTYFQNEAQLDKSGLPSDRFFAERPEGSVSTLKIQRTQQEDSAVYLCASSLSLGNEQFFGPGTRLTVL.

The rearrangement joins TRBV4-2 to TRBJ2-7; weak D call: TRBD1 (6 bases). Trimming removed 4 bases from V and 1 base from J, with 11 bases in between. CDR3 length equals 14 residues. Germline CDR1 LGHNA, CDR2 YNFKEQ. This CDR3 is CASSLNRESYEQYF. The CDR3 nucleotides are TGTGCCAGCAGCCTAAACAGGGAATCCTACGAGCAGTACTTC.

This chain joins TRBV27 and TRBJ1-1; possible D gene TRBD1, 6 bases. The V end lost 1 base, the J end lost 0 bases, and 18 bases lay between the germline ends. Germline V gene lookup returns CDR1 MNHEY and CDR2 SMNVEV (reference sequence). The CDR3 contains 18 residues. CDR3 loop: CASSLYRRRTEMNTEAFF. CDR3 DNA sequence: TGTGCCAGCAGTTTATATCGCCGCAGGACAGAGATGAACACTGAAGCTTTCTTT.

The rearrangement uses TRBV6-2 or TRBV6-3 and TRBJ2-1; 9 bases map to TRBD1. Trimming took 6 bases from V and 15 from J; bases not matched to a gene: 15. CDR3 length: 14 residues. Germline assignment: CDR1 MNHEY and CDR2 SVGEGT. CDR3 sequence: CASSPLRDRARMFF. Here the CDR3 DNA reads TGTGCCAGCAGCCCCTTGCGGGACAGGGCTCGGATGTTCTTC.

The chain combines TRBV6-5 with TRBJ2-2, with a weak D call TRBD1 (5 bases). V dropped 8 bases and J dropped 7 bases, with 11 bases sitting between them. Germline V CDR1 and CDR2: MNHEY, SVGAGI. The CDR3 spans 12 residues. This chain's CDR3 is CASGALGGELFF. The CDR3 bases are TGTGCCAGCGGGGCCCTGGGCGGGGAGCTGTTTTTT.

This clone was detected once. The J gene is TRBJ2-7, the V gene TRBV4-3; a possible D gene is TRBD1 (6 bases). The length of the CDR3 is 15 residues. Germline lookup yields CDR1 LGHNA and CDR2 YSLEER. V dropped 1 base and J dropped 2 bases, with 12 bases sitting between them. CDR3 in amino acids: CASSQGLGQTYEQYF. DNA of the CDR3: TGCGCCAGCAGCCAAGGATTAGGACAGACCTACGAGCAGTACTTC.

V usage is TRBV6-6 and J usage is TRBJ2-2, with D unresolved. The CDR3 contains 16 residues. Germline CDR1 is MNHNY and CDR2 is SVGAGI (reference sequence). V lost 6 bases to trimming and J lost 1 base, with 15 bases between them. The CDR3 spells CASSLLSTENTGELFF. The DNA for the CDR3 is TGTGCCAGCAGCTTACTCAGTACAGAGAACACCGGGGAGCTGTTTTTT.